The TCR beta chain described here comes from a study of T cells in women clearing cervical HPV infection (dated by TCRdb to the late 2010s). In the study overall: The cases were 20 to 25 women with histologically confirmed HPV16-related CIN3 or worse, and 2 of those women had invasive cancers. The approximately 25 controls were women who cleared a single incident HPV16 infection within 12 months without developing precancer or cancer. Blood from cases was collected at the visit at which the lesion was first identified, whereas blood from controls was collected once infection was no longer detected. Among cases, blood sampling occurred a median of roughly 150 days after lesion detection, with an interquartile range of about 85 to 210 days. Since only a few of the women had HLA typing available, the possibility that HLA type was acting as a confounder could not be ruled out. This exploratory proof-of-principle case-control study, nested within the Guanacaste HPV Natural History Study in Costa Rica, compared TCR repertoires among women with different cervical HPV16 outcomes. Cases and controls were matched on age within five years and on year of sample collection. Median age was about 30 years in cases versus 38 in controls, and baseline characteristics did not differ significantly. In the parent cohort, about 10,000 women aged 18 or older were enrolled in Guanacaste, Costa Rica, during about 1993 to 1994 and then followed for under nine years. As quality controls, five blinded duplicates were added to each group, bringing the total to about 60 samples made up of roughly 50 participants and 10 or so replicates.

Every participant had a single incident cervical HPV16 infection, and women with prevalent HPV16 infections were excluded. Cervical HPV DNA was detected by MY09/MY11 PCR, and genotyping was performed by dot-blot hybridization. Fifteen mL of heparinized blood were centrifuged, and the buffy coat was split into aliquots, frozen at -30 degrees C, and then kept at -80 degrees C. Genomic DNA was extracted from buffy coat specimens using QIAGEN kits. The CDR3 numbers 15 residues from cysteine through phenylalanine. Shown are 36 bases from within the CDR3, in frame from base 1. Trimming removed 4 bases from V and 5 bases from J, leaving 16 bases between the germline ends. The immunoSEQ assay used multiplex PCR to amplify TCR beta CDR3 regions from an average of approximately 1,200 ng of genomic DNA per sample. To correct primer bias, the assay used a complete synthetic TCR repertoire to set an amplification baseline. The amplicons were sequenced using the Illumina platform. In the paper's pipeline: Sequences were error-corrected by clustering with frequency ratios and a modified nearest-neighbor algorithm, then analyzed in the immunoSEQ Analyzer with IMGT gene definitions. At each rarefaction depth, TCR richness and evenness were averaged across 20 rarefaction repeats, and samples with fewer sequences than that depth were excluded. Wilcoxon rank sum tests with FDR correction were used to compare V, D and J gene relative abundances between the groups. In the blinded duplicates, the intraclass correlation was roughly 96% for TCR richness and averaged about 80% across 65 to 85 gene segments. TCRdb re-hosts the immuneACCESS table, in-frame sequences only. Its copies lack some clones; in the studies checked, an unresolved V gene accounts for under half of them, and the cause for the rest is not known. For V, J and clone size, that table is used; D and trimming come from the DNA. The sample's table covers tens of thousands of clones. Under 7.5% of the sample comes from the top ten.

General study outcomes and caveats: CIN3+ cases had significantly higher TCR repertoire richness than controls across sequencing depths, but evenness did not differ between the groups. Lower TRBV6-7 relative abundance was observed in cases than in controls (around 0.1% versus 0.15%; Bonferroni P = 0.0008). Because of the cross-sectional design, the study could not determine whether the associations came before infection or resulted from infection, and neither effector/memory subsets nor HPV-specific T cells were isolated. Because the number of T cells per sample was unknown, the richness differences could reflect varying T-cell content rather than repertoire biology. Random forest classifiers that combined richness and V gene abundances separated cases from controls with an estimated AUC of 0.8 to 0.85.

Regarding this clone: Its antigen target is currently unknown. The observed sequence ends 3 residues before the CDR3 terminus, with the missing tail filled in from the germline J gene.

The sample comprised blood buffy coat. This chain joins TRBV23-1 to TRBJ2-3, and TRBD2 may be the D gene, going by 7 matching bases. TRBV23-1 is labeled an ORF, and its function is uncertain. The clonotype was recovered from a woman between 18 and 70 years old with a cervical HPV16 infection that either progressed to CIN3+ or cleared (not recorded which). The sequenced part of the CDR3 DNA is TGCGCCAGCAGTCGGAACGGGGGGCGGGGAGATACG. It codes for CASSRNGGRGDT. The entire CDR3 is CASSRNGGRGDTQYF.